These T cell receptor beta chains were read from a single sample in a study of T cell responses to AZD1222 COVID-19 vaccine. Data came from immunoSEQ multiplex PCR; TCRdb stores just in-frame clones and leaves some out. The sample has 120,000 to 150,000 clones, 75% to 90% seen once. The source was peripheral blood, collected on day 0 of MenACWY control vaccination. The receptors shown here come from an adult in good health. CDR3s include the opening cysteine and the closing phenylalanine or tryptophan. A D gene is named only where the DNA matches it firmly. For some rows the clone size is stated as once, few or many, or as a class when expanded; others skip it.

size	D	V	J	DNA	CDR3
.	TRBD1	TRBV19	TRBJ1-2	TGTGCCAGTTACACCATCCAGGGGGATGGCTACACCTTC	CASYTIQGDGYTF
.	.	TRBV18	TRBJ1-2	TGTGCCAGCTCACCTAGGGAAGCCTATGGCTACACCTTC	CASSPREAYGYTF
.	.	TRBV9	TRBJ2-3	TGTGCCAGCAATATTGAGGGACTCACAGATACGCAGTATTTT	CASNIEGLTDTQYF
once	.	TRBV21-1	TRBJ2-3	TGTGCCAGCAGCATGGGACTAGCGGGGACAGATACGCAGTATTTT	CASSMGLAGTDTQYF
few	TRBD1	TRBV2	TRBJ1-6	TGTGCCAGCAGTCCTCCGGACAGGGGGAACTCACCCCTCCACTTT	CASSPPDRGNSPLHF
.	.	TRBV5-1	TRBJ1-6	TGCGCCAGCAGCTTGGTTGGGTCACCCCTCCACTTT	CASSLVGSPLHF
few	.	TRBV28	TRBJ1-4	TGTGCCAGCAGTTTATTTGGGACTAATGAAAAACTGTTTTTT	CASSLFGTNEKLFF
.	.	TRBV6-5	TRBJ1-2	TGTGCCACCCGAATGGGCGTGGGGATTTATGGCTACACCTTC	CATRMGVGIYGYTF
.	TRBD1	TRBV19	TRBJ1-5	TGTGCCAGTAGCCCAACCGGGACAGCCAATCAGCCCCAGCATTTT	CASSPTGTANQPQHF
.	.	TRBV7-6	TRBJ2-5	TGTGCCAGCAGCTCCGGGGAGACCCAGTACTTC	CASSSGETQYF
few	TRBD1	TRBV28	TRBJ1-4	TGTGCCAGCACCGAAGCCGGGACAGGGTTTGAAAAACTGTTTTTT	CASTEAGTGFEKLFF
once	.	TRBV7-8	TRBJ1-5	TGTGCCAGCAGCCCCGAGGGGACAACTAACAATCAGCCCCAGCATTTT	CASSPEGTTNNQPQHF
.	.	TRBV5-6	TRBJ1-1	TGTGCCAGCAGCTTGTACAACAGACCGAACACTGAAGCTTTCTTT	CASSLYNRPNTEAFF
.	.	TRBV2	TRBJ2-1	TGTGCCAGCACGGACAATGAGCAGTTCTTC	CASTDNEQFF
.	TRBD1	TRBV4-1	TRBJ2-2	TGCGCCAGCAGCCAAGGCTGGGACAGGAACACCGGGGAGCTGTTTTTT	CASSQGWDRNTGELFF
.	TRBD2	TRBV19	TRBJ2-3	TGTGCCAGTAGTATAGGGGTAGCGGGGGGCCCAGATACGCAGTATTTT	CASSIGVAGGPDTQYF
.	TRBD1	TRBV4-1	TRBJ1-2	TGCGCCAGCAGCCAAGAACCCGGGACAGGGGGAAGAGGCTACACCTTC	CASSQEPGTGGRGYTF
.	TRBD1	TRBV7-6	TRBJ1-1	TGTGCCAGCAGCTATCGGACAGGGGTGAATACTGAAGCTTTCTTT	CASSYRTGVNTEAFF
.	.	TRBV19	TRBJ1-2	TGTGCCAGTAGTATGTCGAATAGGACCCCCTTATATGGCTACACCTTC	CASSMSNRTPLYGYTF
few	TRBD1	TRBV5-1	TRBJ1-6	TGCGCCAGCAGCTTCACAGGGGCAGGGGGAGATTCACCCCTCCACTTT	CASSFTGAGGDSPLHF
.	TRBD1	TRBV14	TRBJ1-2	TGTGCCAGCAGCCAAGAACGGACAGGGGTGCATGGCTACACCTTC	CASSQERTGVHGYTF
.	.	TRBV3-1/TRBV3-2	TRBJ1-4	TGTGCCAGCAGCCACGGGGAATGGGGGGAAAAACTGTTTTTT	CASSHGEWGEKLFF
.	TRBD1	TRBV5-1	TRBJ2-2	TGCGCCAGCAGCCCGACCGTAGGGGGCAGCTCCGCATCCACCGGGGAGCTGTTTTTT	CASSPTVGGSSASTGELFF
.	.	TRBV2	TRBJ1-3	TGTGCCAGCAGCTCCGGGACTACTGGAAACACCATATATTTT	CASSSGTTGNTIYF
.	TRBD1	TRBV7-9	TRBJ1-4	TGTGCCAGCAGCCTCGGACAGGGGCGGGAAAAACTGTTTTTT	CASSLGQGREKLFF
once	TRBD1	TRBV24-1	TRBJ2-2	TGTGCCACCAGTGATGCGGACAGGGGGCTCGTCGGGGAGCTGTTTTTT	CATSDADRGLVGELFF
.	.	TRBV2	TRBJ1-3	TGTGCCAGCAATTCTCGGACTCTGAATGGAAACACCATATATTTT	CASNSRTLNGNTIYF
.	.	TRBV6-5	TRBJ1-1	TGTGCCAGCAGTCCTAGGGAGGCCACTGAAGCTTTCTTT	CASSPREATEAFF
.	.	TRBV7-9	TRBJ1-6	TGTGCCAGCAGCTTGTCCGGTGCGAGGGTCCAGGGCCTCCACTTT	CASSLSGARVQGLHF
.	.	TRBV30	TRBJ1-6	TGTGCCTGGACCCGGGACATCTATAATTCACCCCTCCACTTT	CAWTRDIYNSPLHF
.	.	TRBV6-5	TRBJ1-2	TGTGCCAGCAGCCCCCTAATGACAGACTATGGCTACACCTTC	CASSPLMTDYGYTF
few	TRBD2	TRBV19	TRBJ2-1	TGTGCCAGTAGTACACTAGCGGGGGGCTACAATGAGCAGTTCTTC	CASSTLAGGYNEQFF
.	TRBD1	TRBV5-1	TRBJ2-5	TGCGCCAGCAGCTGGGGACAGGGAAGGGAGACCCAGTACTTC	CASSWGQGRETQYF
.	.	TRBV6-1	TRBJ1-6	TGTGCCAGCAGTGACGTGGAGAGCTCCTATAATTCACCCCTCCACTTT	CASSDVESSYNSPLHF
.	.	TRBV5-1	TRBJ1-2	TGCGCCAGCAGCTTGGGGACACAGATACACTATGGCTACACCTTC	CASSLGTQIHYGYTF
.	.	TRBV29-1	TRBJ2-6	TGCAGCGTTGAGGGGGGCGTCGGGGCCAACGTCCTGACTTTC	CSVEGGVGANVLTF
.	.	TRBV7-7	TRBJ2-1	TGTGCCAGCAGCCTGGCCTCGACGGCTTCCTACAATGAGCAGTTCTTC	CASSLASTASYNEQFF
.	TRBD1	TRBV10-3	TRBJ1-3	TGTGCCATCAGTGAGCTCCAGGGACAGGGAAACACCATATATTTT	CAISELQGQGNTIYF
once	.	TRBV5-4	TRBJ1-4	TGTGCCAGCAAGTCCAACTTAGGAGAAAAACTGTTTTTT	CASKSNLGEKLFF
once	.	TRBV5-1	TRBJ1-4	TGCGCCAGCAGCGCCAACCTAGAAAAACTGTTTTTT	CASSANLEKLFF
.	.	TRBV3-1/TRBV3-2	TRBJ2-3	TGTGCCAGCAGCCAAGACCGCTCAGGGCTGGGTACGCAGTATTTT	CASSQDRSGLGTQYF
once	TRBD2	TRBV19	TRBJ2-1	TGTGCCAGTAGTGCTCGGGAGGTAGCGGGGGGGTATGAGCAGTTCTTC	CASSAREVAGGYEQFF
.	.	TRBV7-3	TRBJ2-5	TGTGCCAGCAGCCCCTCAAAGAAAGAGACCCAGTACTTC	CASSPSKKETQYF
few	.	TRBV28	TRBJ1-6	TGTGCCAGCAGTCCCCTCACGAACAATTCACCCCTCCACTTT	CASSPLTNNSPLHF
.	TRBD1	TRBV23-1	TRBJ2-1	TGCGCCAGCAGTCAAGGGACAGGGAAATCCAATGAGCAGTTCTTC	CASSQGTGKSNEQFF
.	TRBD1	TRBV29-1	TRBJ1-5	TGCAGCGTAGGGACAGGGGGCAATCAGCCCCAGCATTTT	CSVGTGGNQPQHF
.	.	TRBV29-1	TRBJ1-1	TGCAGCGTTGAGCGCCAGGGGAACACTGAAGCTTTCTTT	CSVERQGNTEAFF
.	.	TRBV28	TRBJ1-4	TGTGCCAGTCCTGGGAGGGCTAATGAAAAACTGTTTTTT	CASPGRANEKLFF
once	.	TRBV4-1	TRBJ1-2	TGCGCCAGCAGCCAAGAGGGGTGGCAGGGCGGCTACACCTTC	CASSQEGWQGGYTF
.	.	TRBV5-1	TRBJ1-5	TGCGCCAGCAGTCCCACGGGGGCGAGCAATCAGCCCCAGCATTTT	CASSPTGASNQPQHF
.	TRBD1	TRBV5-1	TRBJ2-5	TGCGCCAGCAGAAGGACAGGACTCCAAGAGACCCAGTACTTC	CASRRTGLQETQYF
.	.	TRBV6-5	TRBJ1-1	TGTGCCAGCGGGATACAGGCGGCTACTGAAGCTTTCTTT	CASGIQAATEAFF
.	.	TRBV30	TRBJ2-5	TGTGCCTGGAGTCGGGTGCTGTATTCTTTAGAGACCCAGTACTTC	CAWSRVLYSLETQYF
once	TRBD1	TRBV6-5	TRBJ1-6	TGTGCCAGCAGTCCGGGACAGGGGGCCTCTTCACCCCTCCACTTT	CASSPGQGASSPLHF
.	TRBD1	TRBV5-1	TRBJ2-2	TGCGCCAGCAGCGAGGGACAGGTTAACACCGGGGAGCTGTTTTTT	CASSEGQVNTGELFF
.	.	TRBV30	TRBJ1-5	TGTGCCTGGGGAAGGGGTCCGGATCAGCCCCAGCATTTT	CAWGRGPDQPQHF
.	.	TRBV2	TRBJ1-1	TGTGCCAGCGAGGGGGAGTTAACTGAAGCTTTCTTT	CASEGELTEAFF
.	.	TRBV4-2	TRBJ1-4	TGTGCCAGCAGCCAAGAGGCTGAAAAACTGTTTTTT	CASSQEAEKLFF
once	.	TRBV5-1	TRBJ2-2	TGCGCCAGCAGCTTGGTAGCAGGGGATCACACCGGGGAGCTGTTTTTT	CASSLVAGDHTGELFF
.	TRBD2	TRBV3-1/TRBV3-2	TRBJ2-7	TGTGCCAGCAGCCCCGTAGCGGGGGGGCCGTACGAGCAGTACTTC	CASSPVAGGPYEQYF